The 8 T cell receptor beta chains below all came from one sample that was sequenced in a study of OX40 agonist ivuxolimab in advanced cancers. Clones were sequenced by immunoSEQ multiplex PCR, and TCRdb holds only the in-frame ones, with some missing. This table holds 35,000 to 45,000 clones, about 86% found once. This specimen consisted of CD4+ or CD8+ T cells sorted from blood, obtained in a trial of the OX40 agonist ivuxolimab. The receptors derive from an adult with an advanced solid tumor such as melanoma, head and neck, liver or kidney cancer.

The gene calls are TRBV4-1 and TRBJ2-1, with unresolved D. The CDR3 has 15 amino acids. Trimming stripped 1 base from V and 5 bases from J, with 12 bases between. Germline CDR1 MGHRA, CDR2 YSYEKL. CDR3: CASSQGPEIDNEQFF. In DNA form, the CDR3 reads TGCGCCAGCAGCCAAGGCCCAGAGATCGACAATGAGCAGTTCTTC.

The chain is built from TRBV5-1 and TRBJ2-1; 11 positions agree with TRBD1. CDR3 length: 16 amino acids. Germline trimming cut 3 bases from V and 13 bases from J; bases unmatched to any gene: 15. Germline V gives CDR1 SGHRS, CDR2 YFSETQ. The CDR3 sequence is CASSWTGTGGELEQFF. CDR3 in DNA: TGCGCCAGCAGCTGGACCGGGACAGGGGGAGAGCTGGAACAGTTCTTC.

The chain joins TRBV7-2 to TRBJ1-2; no clear D. The germline V gene encodes CDR1 SGHTA and CDR2 FQGNSA. CDR3 size: 16 residues. Trimming pared 2 bases from V and 1 base from J, leaving 14 bases between. CDR3 in DNA: TGTGCCAGCAGCTTAAACGCCAGACTGCATAACTATGGCTACACCTTC. This encodes CASSLNARLHNYGYTF.

The V and J genes are TRBV7-8 and TRBJ1-4; 7 bases match TRBD1. The germline CDR1 and CDR2 sequences are SGHVS and FQNEAQ. Trimming took 6 bases from V and 5 from J; bases not matched to a gene: 3. The CDR3 runs 13 residues. The CDR3 loop reads CASSQGQNEKLFF. CDR3 in DNA: TGTGCCAGCAGTCAGGGACAGAATGAAAAACTGTTTTTT.

V gene TRBV4-2 combines with J gene TRBJ2-2; D perhaps matches TRBD1 (5 bases). Germline assignment: CDR1 LGHNA and CDR2 YNFKEQ. Trimming took off 0 bases at V and 3 bases at J, with 8 bases between the two ends. The CDR3 covers 15 residues. Here the CDR3 reads CASSQEGVDTGELFF. CDR3 nucleotide sequence: TGTGCCAGCAGCCAAGAAGGGGTTGACACCGGGGAGCTGTTTTTT.

J is TRBJ2-3 and V is TRBV19; D is perhaps TRBD2 (6 bases). V lost 7 bases, J lost 10 bases, and 18 bases lay in between. CDR1 and CDR2 (germline): LNHDA, SQIVND (reference sequence). CDR3 size: 13 residues. The DNA for the CDR3 is TGTGCCAGTAACCCGTCAGGGAGGCTCCCGCAGTATTTT. This translates into CASNPSGRLPQYF.

The chain recombines TRBV27 with TRBJ2-7, with TRBD1 matching 11 bases. V trimming: 2 bases; J trimming: 6 bases; junction bases outside the gene matches: 0. CDR1 MNHEY and CDR2 SMNVEV come from the germline V gene (reference sequence). This CDR3 spans 13 amino acids. This chain's CDR3 is CASSLGTGGEQYV. The CDR3 nucleotides are TGTGCCAGCAGTTTAGGGACAGGGGGCGAGCAGTACGTC.

The chain has TRBV9 and TRBJ2-3; D might be TRBD2 (6 bases). This CDR3 region has 14 residues. V lost 0 bases, J lost 4 bases, and 9 bases lay in between. In germline, CDR1 is SGDLS, CDR2 YYNGEE. The CDR3 region is CASSVGGVADTQYF. CDR3 DNA sequence: TGTGCCAGCAGCGTAGGCGGGGTGGCAGATACGCAGTATTTT. The entire variable domain, with the rest obtained from reference TRBV9 and TRBJ2-3, is as follows: DSGVTQTPKHLITATGQRVTLRCSPRSGDLSVYWYQQSLDQGLQFLIQYYNGEERAKGNILERFSAQQFPDLHSELNLSSLELGDSALYFCASSVGGVADTQYFGPGTRLTVL.